Listed below are T cell receptor beta chains from one sample, sequenced in a study of CD8 T cells in ankylosing spondylitis. From the 5' RACE reads, TCRdb called clonotypes with MiXCR, one entry per CDR3 protein. The sample contains over 600,000 distinct CDR3 sequences, around 20% of which appear only once. Specimen: blood, either unsorted or a sorted T cell fraction (not recorded which). These receptors originate from a male donor with ankylosing spondylitis. Both conserved end residues are trimmed from each CDR3. The order of the fields is D gene, V gene, J gene, CDR3 protein. The D gene is left open where the match is weak.

>.|TRBV4-1|TRBJ2-3
ASSQLGVVADTQY
>TRBD1|TRBV20-1|TRBJ1-2
SAHAGGAGYGYT
>.|TRBV7-9|TRBJ1-4
ASSPEGGTSTNEKLF
>.|TRBV7-8|TRBJ2-7
ASSPDTHSDEQY
>.|TRBV19|TRBJ1-1
ASMAPQATTEAF
>.|TRBV24-1|TRBJ2-2
AISKTLNTGELF
>TRBD2|TRBV7-3|TRBJ2-3
ASSRTSVIKTATQY
>TRBD1|TRBV4-1|TRBJ1-2
ASSQPDRGNYGYT
>TRBD2|TRBV6-1|TRBJ2-7
ASAWTGLAGGEQY
>.|TRBV4-1|TRBJ1-5
ASSQERRVGDSNQPQH
>TRBD2|TRBV27|TRBJ2-1
ASSLSNGRAGYNEQF
>TRBD2|TRBV30|TRBJ2-7
ASTPGLAGYEQY
>.|TRBV5-1|TRBJ2-5
ASSLVAGQEKTQY
>TRBD2|TRBV29-1|TRBJ2-3
SVAGSKTSSITDTQY
>TRBD1|TRBV4-1|TRBJ1-6
ASSRLLGQANSPLH
>TRBD1|TRBV12-3/TRBV12-4|TRBJ2-7
ASSPRDRAWEQY
>.|TRBV12-3/TRBV12-4|TRBJ2-1
ASSYGEYEQF
>.|TRBV9|TRBJ1-6
ASSVEASYNSPLH
>.|TRBV5-1|TRBJ1-4
ASSLGRDNEKLF
>.|TRBV10-3|TRBJ2-7
ANQNDKRGEQY
>TRBD2|TRBV3-1|TRBJ2-1
ASSQDLAGFNEQF
>TRBD1|TRBV7-6|TRBJ2-3
ASSTRTGGLTDTQY
>.|TRBV6-2/TRBV6-3|TRBJ1-1
ASSVRHMNTEAF
>.|TRBV27|TRBJ1-1
ASSLAGTNTEAF
>TRBD2|TRBV12-3/TRBV12-4|TRBJ2-1
ASSLKGIAGTSGGAVSYNEQF
>.|TRBV29-1|TRBJ2-7
SVLDTSYEQY
>.|TRBV4-1|TRBJ1-1
ASSPVVGGLNTEAF
>TRBD1|TRBV7-2|TRBJ2-7
ASSSLGTAYEQY
>.|TRBV9|TRBJ1-1
ASSVETTNTEAF
>TRBD2|TRBV5-5|TRBJ2-5
ASSWRGLAGGQETQY
>.|TRBV5-5|TRBJ2-1
ASSLRDTTYNEQF
>.|TRBV29-1|TRBJ1-1
SVVGDFTEAF
>.|TRBV9|TRBJ1-2
ASSAGGGPGYT
>.|TRBV28|TRBJ2-6
ASSLSYTESHSSGANVLT
>TRBD1|TRBV7-9|TRBJ1-1
ASSSVGQVEAF
>.|TRBV4-1|TRBJ1-3
ASSQSSSSGNTIY
>.|TRBV27|TRBJ2-3
ASSSDRAGPLGTDTQY
>.|TRBV5-1|TRBJ1-6
ASSLLNSPLH
>TRBD1|TRBV5-1|TRBJ1-4
ASSSTGTGHEKLF
>TRBD2|TRBV20-1|TRBJ2-3
SALTLAGGWDTQY
>.|TRBV10-3|TRBJ2-7
AISEHVDNYEQY
>.|TRBV7-9|TRBJ2-5
ASSLIPRGGETQY
>TRBD2|TRBV5-1|TRBJ2-3
ASSPQAGGPTDTQY
>TRBD2|TRBV4-3|TRBJ2-7
ASSQALAELSEQY
>.|TRBV5-1|TRBJ1-4
ASSLGTTPNEKLF
>.|TRBV11-1|TRBJ2-2
ASSAGLVNTGELF
>TRBD2|TRBV10-2|TRBJ2-1
ASSRLADYNEQF
>TRBD2|TRBV11-2|TRBJ2-2
ASSLEIAGVITGELF
>TRBD2|TRBV5-5|TRBJ2-7
ASTFSGHILYEQY
>TRBD2|TRBV7-8|TRBJ2-7
ASSLYSGGLAYEQY
>.|TRBV3-1|TRBJ1-5
ASSGGRSNQPQH
>.|TRBV5-1|TRBJ2-7
ASSLAAGFDYEQY